A selection of T cell receptor beta chains follows, all from one sample in a study of T cell repertoires in aging, cancer and after chemotherapy. Via MiXCR, TCRdb re-called the multiplex PCR reads, giving one row per CDR3 protein. The table records about 4,900 distinct CDR3 sequences, 40% to 55% of them present only once. The specimen sequenced was blood. The receptors here all came from a human donor in good health. Each CDR3 is given without its conserved first and last residue. The D gene is left open where the match is weak.

>TRBV10-1|-
ASSPGGPQETQY
>TRBV19|-
ASSPGETQY
>TRBV29-1|TRBD2
SVWTSGLRGSSYNEQF
>TRBV24-1|-
ATSDLGDSAGEQF
>TRBV27|TRBD1
ASSWGQGKNQPQH
>TRBV19|TRBD2
ASRIAGSTDTQY
>TRBV5-1|TRBD1
ASDSGGGTDTQY
>TRBV19|-
ASSVWGNNYGYT
>TRBV27|-
ASSSGGGGQY
>TRBV5-1|TRBD1
ASSTPGQWETQY
>TRBV7-9|TRBD2
ASRLGTSGRTDTQY
>TRBV11-1|TRBD2
ASSLEPGTSSYNEQF